The 20 T cell receptor beta chains given below trace back to one sample, sequenced in a study of vaccination and CD4 T cells after COVID-19. Regarding treatment: approximately 9-day PBMC culture with coronavirus spike peptide pools or control peptides (ViraFEST assay). These receptors' targets are unknown. With the Oncomine TCR Beta short-read assay, DNA from cultured CD4+ T cells was sequenced. One entry per CDR3 protein, called by TCRdb with MiXCR from the PCR reads. The data hold approximately 21,000 distinct CDR3 sequences, with roughly three fifths observed a single time. Sample: CD4+ T cells from blood, cultured in vitro. Receptor source: a human donor who had recovered from COVID-19.

The rearrangement links TRBV12-3 or TRBV12-4 to TRBJ1-5; possible D gene TRBD1, 5 bases. CDR3 length equals 15 residues. V was shortened by 5 bases and J by 3 bases, with 14 bases between the two germline ends. Here the CDR3 reads CASSRSGTNNQPQHF. The CDR3 DNA reads TGTGCCAGCAGTCGATCCGGGACGAACAATCAGCCCCAGCATTTT.

The rearrangement links TRBV7-8 to TRBJ1-1; D unclear. The germline gives CDR1 SGHVS, CDR2 FQNEAQ. The CDR3 spans 14 residues. The V and J ends lost 1 base and 1 base respectively, with 7 bases between them. The CDR3 coding sequence is TGTGCCAGCAGCTTAGTAGCGGGGAACACTGAAGCTTTCTTT. Protein sequence: CASSLVAGNTEAFF.

J is TRBJ2-7 and V is TRBV7-2; D might be TRBD1 (6 bases). The CDR3 runs 14 residues. Germline V CDR1 and CDR2: SGHTA, FQGNSA. V lost 5 bases and J 4 bases, leaving 15 bases between the germline ends. The CDR3 DNA is TGTGCCAGCAGCCTCCCAGGGGCGAGGTACGAGCAGTACTTC. It specifies CASSLPGARYEQYF.

The chain is built from TRBV30 and TRBJ1-5; no firm D call. Trimming took 0 bases from V and 0 from J, leaving 6 bases between them. The germline gives CDR1 GTSNPN, CDR2 SVGIG (reference sequence). CDR3 length: 14 residues. Written as DNA, the CDR3 is TGTGCCTGGAGTGTACTAGGTAGCAATCAGCCCCAGCATTTT. It codes for CAWSVLGSNQPQHF.

The J gene is TRBJ2-1, the V gene TRBV6-2 or TRBV6-3; 8 bases fit TRBD2. The germline V gene encodes CDR1 MNHEY and CDR2 SVGEGT. The CDR3 length is 17 residues. Germline trimming cut 6 bases from V and 2 bases from J; bases unmatched to any gene: 12. The CDR3 DNA sequence: TGTGCCAGCAGCCCTTGGGGGGTAGCGGGAACCTACAATGAGCAGTTCTTC. Translated: CASSPWGVAGTYNEQFF.

This clonotype was recorded a few times. The chain is built from TRBV10-3 and TRBJ2-7; the match to TRBD2 covers 9 bases. CDR3 length equals 14 residues. V was pared by 3 bases and J by 7 bases, with 7 bases of the junction left unmatched. Germline loops: CDR1 ENHRY, CDR2 SYGVKD. CDR3 in amino acids: CAISDLAGDGEQYF. Written as DNA, the CDR3 is TGTGCCATCAGTGACTTAGCGGGAGACGGAGAGCAGTACTTC.

This clonotype was counted between two and nine times. The chain couples TRBV28 to TRBJ1-2; D unclear. This CDR3 is 15 amino acids long. Trimming removed 3 bases at V and 5 bases at J, with 16 bases between. Germline V lookup: CDR1 MDHEN, CDR2 SYDVKM. CDR3 residues: CASSFSAPSLYGYTF. CDR3 sequence (DNA): TGTGCCAGCAGTTTCTCCGCCCCATCTCTTTATGGCTACACCTTC.

The chain has TRBV5-1 and TRBJ2-7; maybe TRBD1 (6 bases). CDR1 and CDR2 (germline): SGHRS, YFSETQ. Between the trimmed V and J ends, which lost 0 bases and 2 bases, there was a span of 9 bases. The CDR3 length is 14 residues. The DNA of the CDR3 is TGCGCCAGCAGCTTGGGGGGACAAACCTACGAGCAGTACTTC. Its protein product is CASSLGGQTYEQYF.

The rearrangement joins TRBV5-4 to TRBJ2-7; D unclear. CDR1 and CDR2 from the germline V gene are SGHNT and YYREEE (reference sequence). The V end was cut by 4 bases, the J end by 5 bases, with 19 bases between. CDR3 length equals 15 residues. The chain's CDR3 is CASSPDMVRVHEQYF. DNA for the CDR3: TGTGCCAGCAGCCCCGACATGGTGCGTGTTCACGAGCAGTACTTC.

In this sample, this clonotype turned up a few times. J is TRBJ2-7 and V is TRBV20-1; 12 nucleotides match TRBD2. This CDR3 is 15 amino acids long. Germline trimming cut 0 bases from V and 6 bases from J; bases unmatched to any gene: 6. Germline V gives CDR1 DFQATT, CDR2 SNEGSKA (reference sequence). CDR3 loop: CSARDRLAGVAEQYF. The CDR3 DNA sequence: TGCAGTGCTAGAGACCGACTAGCGGGAGTAGCCGAGCAGTACTTC.

The V gene is TRBV15, the J gene TRBJ1-5; D is uncertain. With 4 bases removed from V and 1 base from J, the gap between germline ends came to 8 bases. Per the germline V gene, CDR1 is LNHNV and CDR2 is YYDKDF (reference sequence). The CDR3 extends over 14 amino acids. For the CDR3, the DNA is TGTGCCACCAGCACAATGGTAAGCAATCAGCCCCAGCATTTT. It codes for CATSTMVSNQPQHF.

A few counts support this clonotype. V and J are TRBV7-2 and TRBJ1-1, with TRBD1 as a possible D gene (6 bases). The CDR3 runs 15 residues. Trimming removed 5 bases at V and 4 bases at J, with 17 bases between. Germline CDR1 SGHTA, CDR2 FQGNSA. CDR3 loop: CASSLTGRKGTEAFF. CDR3 coding DNA: TGTGCCAGCAGCCTTACAGGGAGAAAGGGCACTGAAGCTTTCTTT. The full variable domain, rest sourced from reference TRBV7-2 and TRBJ1-1, is GAGVSQSPSNKVTEKGKDVELRCDPISGHTALYWYRQSLGQGLEFLIYFQGNSAPDKSGLPSDRFSAERTGGSVSTLTIQRTQQEDSAVYLCASSLTGRKGTEAFFGQGTRLTVV.

This chain uses TRBV7-2 with TRBJ2-1, with D perhaps being TRBD1 or TRBD2 (6 bases each). The CDR3 is 15 amino acids. The germline V gene encodes CDR1 SGHTA and CDR2 FQGNSA. Trimming cost V 5 bases and J 0 bases, with 11 bases left between them. The CDR3 coding sequence is TGTGCCAGCAGCCTAGAGGGGGGCTCCTACAATGAGCAGTTCTTC. Protein sequence: CASSLEGGSYNEQFF.

V is TRBV24-1 and J is TRBJ2-7; D is uncertain. Trimming shortened V by 3 bases and J by 2 bases, and 16 bases separated the two germline ends. From germline, CDR1 is KGHDR and CDR2 SFDVKD. The CDR3 runs 16 residues. The CDR3 sequence: CATSDPCRLIPYEQYF. Here the CDR3 DNA reads TGTGCCACCAGTGATCCCTGCAGGTTGATCCCCTACGAGCAGTACTTC.

This clonotype was counted only a few times. J is TRBJ2-3 and V is TRBV11-3; D remains ambiguous. V lost 1 base to trimming and J lost 2 bases, with 7 bases between them. This CDR3 is 14 amino acids long. Germline V gives CDR1 SGHNT, CDR2 YENEEA. This chain's CDR3 is CASSLGAVTDTQYF. The CDR3 DNA reads TGTGCCAGCAGCTTAGGAGCTGTCACAGATACGCAGTATTTT.

The CDR3 region has the DNA TGCAGTGCCCCGGACAGGGAATCGTATAATTCACCCCTCCACTTT. This encodes CSAPDRESYNSPLHF. The chain is built from TRBV20-1 and TRBJ1-6, with 8 bases matching TRBD1. Germline values: CDR1 DFQATT, CDR2 SNEGSKA (reference sequence). Germline trimming cut 6 bases from V and 4 bases from J; bases unmatched to any gene: 8. This CDR3 is 15 amino acids long.

The chain employs TRBV7-9 and TRBJ2-1; 7 positions agree with TRBD2. Unmatched junction bases numbered 10, after V lost 1 base and J lost 7 bases. Germline V gives CDR1 SEHNR, CDR2 FQNEAQ (reference sequence). This CDR3 is 16 amino acids long. CDR3 loop: CASSLERYGGINEQFF. In nucleotides, the CDR3 is TGTGCCAGCAGCTTAGAACGGTACGGGGGGATTAATGAGCAGTTCTTC.

This clonotype has a handful of counts. The chain couples TRBV11-2 to TRBJ2-7; weak D call: TRBD1 (6 bases). CDR1 and CDR2 (germline): SGHAT, FQNNGV. The V gene lost 0 bases and the J gene lost 2 bases, with 11 bases spanning the gap. The CDR3 contains 15 residues. The CDR3 sequence: CASSLEGAGTYEQYF. CDR3 sequence (DNA): TGTGCCAGCAGCTTAGAGGGGGCCGGGACCTACGAGCAGTACTTC. Full variable domain (outside the CDR3, taken from reference TRBV11-2 and TRBJ2-7): EAGVAQSPRYKIIEKRQSVAFWCNPISGHATLYWYQQILGQGPKLLIQFQNNGVVDDSQLPKDRFSAERLKGVDSTLKIQPAKLEDSAVYLCASSLEGAGTYEQYFGPGTRLTVT.

This chain uses TRBV20-1 with TRBJ2-1, with 8 bases identical to TRBD1. The CDR3 contains 14 residues. The ends lost 5 bases at V and 4 bases at J; junction bases unmatched: 7. From germline, CDR1 is DFQATT and CDR2 SNEGSKA (reference sequence). CDR3 nucleotide sequence: TGCAGTGCTTTTCCGGGACAGGCGTACAATGAGCAGTTCTTC. It specifies CSAFPGQAYNEQFF.

V usage is TRBV27 and J usage is TRBJ1-2; perhaps TRBD1 as D (5 bases). The V gene's germline CDR1 is MNHEY and CDR2 SMNVEV (reference sequence). The CDR3 loop spans 14 amino acids. V dropped 6 bases and J dropped 7 bases, with 18 bases sitting between them. CDR3 in DNA: TGTGCCAGCAGGGGGCCCTATTTCCCCTGTGGCTACACCTTC. It translates to CASRGPYFPCGYTF.